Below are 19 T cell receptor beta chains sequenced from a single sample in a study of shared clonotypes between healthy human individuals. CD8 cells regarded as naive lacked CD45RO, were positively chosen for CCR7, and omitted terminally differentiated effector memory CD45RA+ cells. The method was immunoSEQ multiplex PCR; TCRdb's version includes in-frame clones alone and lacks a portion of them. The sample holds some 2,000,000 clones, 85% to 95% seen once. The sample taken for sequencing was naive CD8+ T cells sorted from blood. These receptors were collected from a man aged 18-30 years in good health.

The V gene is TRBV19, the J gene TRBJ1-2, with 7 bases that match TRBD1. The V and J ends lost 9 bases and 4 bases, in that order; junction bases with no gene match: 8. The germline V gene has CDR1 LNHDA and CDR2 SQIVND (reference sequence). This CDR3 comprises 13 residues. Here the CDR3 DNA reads TGTGCCAGCGTCTACAGGGGCAGCTATGGCTACACCTTC. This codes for CASVYRGSYGYTF. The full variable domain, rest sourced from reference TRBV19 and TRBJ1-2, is DGGITQSPKYLFRKEGQNVTLSCEQNLNHDAMYWYRQDPGQGLRLIYYSQIVNDFQKGDIAEGYSVSREKKESFPLTVTSAQKNPTAFYLCASVYRGSYGYTFGSGTRLTVV.

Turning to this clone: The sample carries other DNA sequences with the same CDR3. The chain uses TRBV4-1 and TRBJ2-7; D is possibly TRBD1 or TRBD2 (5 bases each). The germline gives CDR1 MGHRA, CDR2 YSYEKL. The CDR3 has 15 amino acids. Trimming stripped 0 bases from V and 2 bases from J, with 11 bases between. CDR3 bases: TGCGCCAGCAGCCAAGACCGGGGACGGACCTACGAGCAGTACTTC. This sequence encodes CASSQDRGRTYEQYF.

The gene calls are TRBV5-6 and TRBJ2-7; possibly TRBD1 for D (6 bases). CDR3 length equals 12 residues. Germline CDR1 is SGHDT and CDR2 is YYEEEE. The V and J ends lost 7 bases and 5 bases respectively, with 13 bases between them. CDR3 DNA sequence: TGTGCCAGCGAGGGGGTTGAGGACGAGCAGTACTTC. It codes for CASEGVEDEQYF.

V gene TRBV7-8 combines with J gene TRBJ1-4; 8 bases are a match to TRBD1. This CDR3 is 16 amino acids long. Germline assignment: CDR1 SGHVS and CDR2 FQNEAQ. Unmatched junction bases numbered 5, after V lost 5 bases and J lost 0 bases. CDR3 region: CASSQGQGPTNEKLFF. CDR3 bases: TGTGCCAGCAGCCAAGGACAGGGACCAACTAATGAAAAACTGTTTTTT.

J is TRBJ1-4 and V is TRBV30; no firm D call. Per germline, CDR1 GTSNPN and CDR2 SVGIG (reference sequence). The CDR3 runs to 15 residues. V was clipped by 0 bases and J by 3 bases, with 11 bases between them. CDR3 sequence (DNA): TGTGCCTGGAGTGTAATTGGGTCAGCTAATGAAAAACTGTTTTTT. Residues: CAWSVIGSANEKLFF.

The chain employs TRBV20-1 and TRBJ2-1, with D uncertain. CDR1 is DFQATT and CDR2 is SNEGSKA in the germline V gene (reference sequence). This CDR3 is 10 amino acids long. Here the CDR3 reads CSCLFDEQFF. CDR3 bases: TGCAGCTGCCTTTTCGATGAGCAGTTCTTC.

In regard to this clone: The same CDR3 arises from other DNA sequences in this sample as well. The DNA of the CDR3 is TGTGCCAGCAGCCCACCGGGACTAGCCTACGAGCAGTACTTC. Encoded protein: CASSPPGLAYEQYF. The chain employs TRBV7-2 and TRBJ2-7; TRBD2 agrees at 8 bases. The trim removed 5 bases at V and 2 bases at J, leaving 5 bases unmatched. Germline-derived CDR1 and CDR2 are SGHTA and FQGNSA. This CDR3 spans 14 amino acids.

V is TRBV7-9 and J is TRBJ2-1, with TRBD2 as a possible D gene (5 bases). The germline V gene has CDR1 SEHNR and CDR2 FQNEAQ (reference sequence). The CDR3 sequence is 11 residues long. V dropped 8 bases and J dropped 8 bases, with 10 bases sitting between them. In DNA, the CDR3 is TGTGCCAGCGGACTCCAGGATGAGCAGTTCTTC. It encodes CASGLQDEQFF.

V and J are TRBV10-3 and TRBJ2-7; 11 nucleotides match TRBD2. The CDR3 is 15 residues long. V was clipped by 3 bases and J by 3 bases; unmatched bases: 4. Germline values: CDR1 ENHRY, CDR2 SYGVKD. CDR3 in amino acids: CAISDTGTSGYEQYF. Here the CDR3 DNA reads TGTGCCATCAGTGATACCGGGACTAGCGGCTACGAGCAGTACTTC.

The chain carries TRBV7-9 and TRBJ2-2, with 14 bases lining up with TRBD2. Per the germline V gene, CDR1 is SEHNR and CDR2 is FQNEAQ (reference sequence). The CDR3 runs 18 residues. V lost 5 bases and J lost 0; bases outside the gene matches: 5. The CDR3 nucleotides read TGTGCCAGCAGCGGGCCGGGACTAGCGGGAGCGAACACCGGGGAGCTGTTTTTT. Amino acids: CASSGPGLAGANTGELFF.

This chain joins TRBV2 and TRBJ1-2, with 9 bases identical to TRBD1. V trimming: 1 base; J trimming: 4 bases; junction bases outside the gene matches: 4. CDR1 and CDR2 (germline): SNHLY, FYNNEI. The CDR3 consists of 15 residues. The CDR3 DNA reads TGTGCCAGCAGTGAAGGGGACAGGGCGGCCTATGGCTACACCTTC. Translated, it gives CASSEGDRAAYGYTF.

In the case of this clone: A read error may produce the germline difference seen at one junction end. The CDR3 protein is CASSLGTGFDEQYF. CDR3 nucleotide sequence: TGTGCTAGCAGCTTAGGGACAGGGTTCGACGAGCAGTACTTC. This chain uses TRBV7-7 with TRBJ2-7; 9 nucleotides align to TRBD1. CDR1 and CDR2 (germline): SSHAT, FNYEAQ (reference sequence). This CDR3 has 14 amino acids.

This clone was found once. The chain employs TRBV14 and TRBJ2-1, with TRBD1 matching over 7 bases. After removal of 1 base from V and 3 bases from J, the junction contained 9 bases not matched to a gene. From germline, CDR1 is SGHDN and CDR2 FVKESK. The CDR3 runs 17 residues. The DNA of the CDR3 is TGTGCCAGCAGCCAAGGGGGAACAGGGGACGGCTACAATGAGCAGTTCTTC. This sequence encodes CASSQGGTGDGYNEQFF.

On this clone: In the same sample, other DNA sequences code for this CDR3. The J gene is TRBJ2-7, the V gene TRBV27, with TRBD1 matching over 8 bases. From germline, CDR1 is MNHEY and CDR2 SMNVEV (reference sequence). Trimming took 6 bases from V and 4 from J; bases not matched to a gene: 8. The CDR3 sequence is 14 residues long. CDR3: CASSPGTGEYEQYF. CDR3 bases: TGTGCCAGCAGCCCCGGGACAGGAGAGTACGAGCAGTACTTC.

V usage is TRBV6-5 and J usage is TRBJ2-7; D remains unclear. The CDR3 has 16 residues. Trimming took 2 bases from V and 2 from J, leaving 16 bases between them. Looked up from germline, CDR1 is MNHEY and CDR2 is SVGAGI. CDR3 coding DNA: TGTGCCAGCAGTTACATCACAAGCGTCGGACCCTACGAGCAGTACTTC. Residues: CASSYITSVGPYEQYF.

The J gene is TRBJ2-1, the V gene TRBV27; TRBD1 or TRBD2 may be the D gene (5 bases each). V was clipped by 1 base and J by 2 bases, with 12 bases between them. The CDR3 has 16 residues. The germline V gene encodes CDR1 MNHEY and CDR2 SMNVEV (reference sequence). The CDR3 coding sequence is TGTGCCAGCAGTTTATTGGGGGTGGTCCCCTACAATGAGCAGTTCTTC. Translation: CASSLLGVVPYNEQFF.

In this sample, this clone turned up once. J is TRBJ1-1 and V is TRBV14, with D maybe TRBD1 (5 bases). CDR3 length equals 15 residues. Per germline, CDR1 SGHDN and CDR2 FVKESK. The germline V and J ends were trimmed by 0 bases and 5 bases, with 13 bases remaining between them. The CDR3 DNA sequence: TGTGCCAGCAGCCAAGATGGGACTCCCATAACTGAAGCTTTCTTT. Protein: CASSQDGTPITEAFF.

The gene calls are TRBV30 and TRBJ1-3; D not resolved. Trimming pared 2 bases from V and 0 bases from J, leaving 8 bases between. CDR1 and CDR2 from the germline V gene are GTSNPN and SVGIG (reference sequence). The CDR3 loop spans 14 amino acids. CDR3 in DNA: TGTGCCTGGAGTCCGGTAAACTCTGGAAACACCATATATTTT. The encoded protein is CAWSPVNSGNTIYF.

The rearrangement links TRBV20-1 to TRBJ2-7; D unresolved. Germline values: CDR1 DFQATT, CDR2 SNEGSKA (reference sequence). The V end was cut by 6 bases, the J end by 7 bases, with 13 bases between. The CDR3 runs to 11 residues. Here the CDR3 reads CSARKGQEQYF. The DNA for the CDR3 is TGCAGTGCCAGAAAAGGGCAAGAGCAGTACTTC.